One T cell receptor beta chain is described in this entry. Its antigen is currently unknown. Profiled with immunoSEQ multiplex PCR; TCRdb holds only in-frame clones, not every one. This sample yields some 1,100,000 clones, of which approximately 78% are seen a single time; 0.5% to 0.6% belongs to the top ten. The data derive from a study of shared clonotypes between healthy human individuals. Study information: Those who served as donors were a couple of women and three men between the ages of 18 and 49.

Study-wide points: Relative to clonotypes present in all four donors, those not shared had lower generation probabilities.

V lost 8 bases and J lost 7, with 11 bases in between. Germline V CDR1 and CDR2: MDHEN, SYDVKM. There are 12 residues in the CDR3. The sequenced sample consisted of memory CD4+ T cells from PBMCs. The subset is: CD45RA-negative fraction. The chain is built from TRBV28 and TRBJ1-4, with D perhaps matching TRBD1 (6 bases). The sequence was collected from a young man in good health. Some clones in this sample may be carry-over from other donors' samples. The CDR3 region is CASSSRGEKLFF. Here the CDR3 DNA reads TGTGCCAGCTCCAGCAGGGGTGAAAAACTGTTTTTT.